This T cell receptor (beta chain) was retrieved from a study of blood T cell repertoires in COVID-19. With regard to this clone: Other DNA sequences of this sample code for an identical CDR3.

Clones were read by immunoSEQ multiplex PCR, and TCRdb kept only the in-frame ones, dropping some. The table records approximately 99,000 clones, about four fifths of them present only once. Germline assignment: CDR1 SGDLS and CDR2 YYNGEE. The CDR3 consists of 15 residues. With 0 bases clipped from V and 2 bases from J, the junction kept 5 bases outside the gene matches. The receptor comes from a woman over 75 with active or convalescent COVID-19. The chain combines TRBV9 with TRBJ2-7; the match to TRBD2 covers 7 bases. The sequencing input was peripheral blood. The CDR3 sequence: CASSVGVAGTYEQYF. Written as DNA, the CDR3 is TGTGCCAGCAGCGTAGGAGTAGCGGGCACCTACGAGCAGTACTTC.